Following are 25 T cell receptor beta chains from one sample sequenced in a study of cytomegalovirus exposure and HLA in healthy donors. PCR was performed using 60 Vbeta and 13 Jbeta primers. Only in-frame clones appear in the TCRdb table, and some are missing; sequencing was by immunoSEQ multiplex PCR. Seen in this sample are about 140,000 clones; the ten most common clones hold over 2%. Sequenced sample: PBMCs. These receptors all stem from a woman aged 18-30 years in good health and CMV-seronegative.

The rearrangement uses TRBV7-9 and TRBJ1-1; no clear D gene. This CDR3 has 12 residues. Trimming shortened V by 2 bases and J by 3 bases, and 4 bases separated the two germline ends. Germline lookup yields CDR1 SEHNR and CDR2 FQNEAQ (reference sequence). CDR3 loop: CASSLTDTEAFF. DNA of the CDR3: TGTGCCAGCAGCTTAACAGACACTGAAGCTTTCTTT.

With respect to this clone: At one boundary the junction diverges from the germline segment, which might be a read error. J is TRBJ1-5 and V is TRBV5-6, with unresolved D. The CDR3 contains 15 residues. Germline values: CDR1 SGHDT, CDR2 YYEEEE. CDR3 protein: CASTKRGFENQPQHF. In DNA, the CDR3 is TGTGCCAGCACCAAACGGGGATTTGAAAATCAACCCCAGCATTTT.

The chain is built from TRBV27 and TRBJ2-1; no reliable D call. Per germline, CDR1 MNHEY and CDR2 SMNVEV (reference sequence). The V gene lost 2 bases and the J gene lost 0 bases, with 5 bases spanning the gap. The CDR3 is 14 amino acids. In DNA form, the CDR3 reads TGTGCCAGCAGTTTAACTGGCTCCTACAATGAGCAGTTCTTC. Its protein is CASSLTGSYNEQFF.

The rearrangement uses TRBV19 and TRBJ2-6; 8 bases fit TRBD1. The CDR3 totals 15 residues. CDR1 is LNHDA and CDR2 is SQIVND in the germline V gene (reference sequence). Germline trimming cut 6 bases from V and 1 base from J; bases unmatched to any gene: 2. CDR3 coding DNA: TGTGCCAGTAGGGACAGGGAGTCTGGGGCCAACGTCCTGACTTTC. Protein: CASRDRESGANVLTF.

V gene TRBV5-1 combines with J gene TRBJ2-3; D is unclear. CDR3 size: 14 residues. With 4 bases removed from V and 0 bases from J, the gap between germline ends came to 9 bases. The V gene's germline CDR1 is SGHRS and CDR2 YFSETQ. CDR3 loop: CASSGRASTDTQYF. The DNA of the CDR3 is TGCGCCAGCAGCGGGCGTGCTAGCACAGATACGCAGTATTTT.

The rearrangement joins TRBV11-3 to TRBJ1-5; possible D gene TRBD1, 6 bases. The germline V gene has CDR1 SGHNT and CDR2 YENEEA. This CDR3 comprises 14 residues. V shed 3 bases and J shed 3 bases, with 9 bases lying between them. The CDR3 loop reads CASSFSGVNQPQHF. In DNA form, the CDR3 reads TGTGCCAGCAGCTTTTCAGGGGTCAATCAGCCCCAGCATTTT.

The V call is TRBV11-2, the J call TRBJ1-1, with TRBD1 matching 8 bases. V was pared by 5 bases and J by 4 bases, with 12 bases of the junction left unmatched. Germline V CDR1 and CDR2: SGHAT, FQNNGV. This CDR3 is built from 16 residues. CDR3: CASSDRPGTGGTEAFF. The CDR3 DNA reads TGTGCCAGCAGCGATCGACCCGGGACAGGAGGCACTGAAGCTTTCTTT.

This chain links TRBV5-6 with TRBJ1-2; D might be TRBD1 (5 bases). The CDR3 has 13 residues. Germline V gives CDR1 SGHDT, CDR2 YYEEEE. Trimming took 2 bases from V and 8 from J, leaving 13 bases between them. The CDR3: CASSFAGLKGYTF. The CDR3 DNA is TGTGCCAGCAGCTTTGCAGGGCTTAAGGGCTACACCTTC.

The chain employs TRBV15 and TRBJ2-1; tentative D call: TRBD1 (6 bases). Trimming pared 3 bases from V and 1 base from J, leaving 10 bases between. CDR1 and CDR2 (germline): LNHNV, YYDKDF (reference sequence). The CDR3 length is 15 residues. This CDR3 is CATSSWGLSYNEQFF. In DNA form, the CDR3 reads TGTGCCACCAGCAGTTGGGGGCTTTCCTACAATGAGCAGTTCTTC.

The CDR3 spells CAWSPLTSYNEQFF. The CDR3 bases are TGTGCCTGGAGTCCGTTGACTTCCTACAATGAGCAGTTCTTC. The chain has TRBV30 and TRBJ2-1; unclear D gene. V was shortened by 2 bases and J by 1 base, with 9 bases between the two germline ends. The germline V gene encodes CDR1 GTSNPN and CDR2 SVGIG (reference sequence). The CDR3 is 14 amino acids.

V gene TRBV10-2 combines with J gene TRBJ2-7, with D possibly TRBD2 on 5 matching bases. The CDR3 runs to 13 residues. The germline V gene encodes CDR1 WSHSY and CDR2 SAAADI. V shed 4 bases and J shed 3 bases, with 10 bases lying between them. The CDR3 DNA is TGCGCCAGCAGTGGCCCGGGAAACTACGAGCAGTACTTC. Encoded protein: CASSGPGNYEQYF.

For this clone: The same CDR3 can be traced to other DNA sequences in this sample. The chain joins TRBV19 to TRBJ1-1; no definite D call. V was shortened by 1 base and J by 1 base, with 7 bases between the two germline ends. The CDR3 is 14 amino acids. In germline, CDR1 is LNHDA, CDR2 SQIVND (reference sequence). The CDR3 reads CASSIVPGNTEAFF. DNA for the CDR3: TGTGCCAGTAGTATAGTACCCGGGAACACTGAAGCTTTCTTT.

The chain uses TRBV19 and TRBJ1-5; 7 bases are a match to TRBD1. Germline loops: CDR1 LNHDA, CDR2 SQIVND (reference sequence). The CDR3 runs to 18 residues. The ends lost 3 bases at V and 1 base at J; junction bases unmatched: 12. The CDR3 loop is CASSMAPGRGISNQPQHF. The CDR3 DNA follows: TGTGCCAGTAGTATGGCCCCAGGCAGGGGGATCAGCAATCAGCCCCAGCATTTT.

The chain has TRBV5-1 and TRBJ2-3; 7 bases agree with TRBD2. In germline, CDR1 is SGHRS, CDR2 YFSETQ. The CDR3 consists of 14 residues. J lost 4 bases, V lost 0 bases, and 2 bases had no gene match. CDR3: CASSLGLAADTQYF. CDR3 sequence (DNA): TGCGCCAGCAGCTTGGGACTAGCCGCAGATACGCAGTATTTT.

The chain joins TRBV5-4 to TRBJ2-3; 8 bases are a match to TRBD2. Germline CDR1 SGHNT, CDR2 YYREEE (reference sequence). V lost 4 bases and J lost 1; bases outside the gene matches: 2. This CDR3 region has 14 residues. The CDR3 nucleotides read TGTGCCAGCAGCCGGACTAGCCGCACAGATACGCAGTATTTT. Translation gives CASSRTSRTDTQYF.

V is TRBV18 and J is TRBJ2-6, with 8 bases aligning to TRBD1. CDR1 is KGHSH and CDR2 is LQKENI in the germline V gene. With 4 bases clipped from V and 4 bases from J, the junction kept 15 bases outside the gene matches. The CDR3 totals 19 residues. CDR3 DNA: TGTGCCAGCTCACTTACTTCGCAGGGGGCGCCTTCCGGGGCCAACGTCCTGACTTTC. Translated: CASSLTSQGAPSGANVLTF.

The gene calls are TRBV9 and TRBJ2-1; a possible D gene is TRBD1 (5 bases). The germline CDR1 and CDR2 sequences are SGDLS and YYNGEE. The CDR3 spans 13 residues. V was trimmed by 3 bases and J by 9 bases, leaving 13 bases between them. CDR3 residues: CASSADSRGEQFF. Here the CDR3 DNA reads TGTGCCAGCAGCGCAGATTCTAGGGGTGAGCAGTTCTTC.

The genes are TRBV15 and TRBJ1-6; 8 nucleotides agree with TRBD1. Germline V gives CDR1 LNHNV, CDR2 YYDKDF (reference sequence). This CDR3 region has 16 residues. V lost 0 bases and J lost 7; bases outside the gene matches: 5. CDR3 loop: CATSRDRDRPNSPLHF. The CDR3 DNA follows: TGTGCCACCAGCAGAGATCGGGACAGGCCGAATTCACCCCTCCACTTT.

V and J are TRBV6-1 and TRBJ2-5, with TRBD2 identical over 9 bases. Gene TRBJ2-7 matches the end of the DNA better, so the J call may be wrong. Germline lookup yields CDR1 MNHNS and CDR2 SASEGT. This CDR3 is 15 amino acids long. Here the CDR3 DNA reads TGTGCCAGCAGTGGGGTAGCGGGAGTAATAAGCGAGCAGTACTTC. Its protein is CASSGVAGVISEQYF.

The J gene is TRBJ2-3, the V gene TRBV5-1; the match to TRBD2 covers 8 bases. The CDR3 has 16 residues. Unmatched junction bases numbered 4, after V lost 0 bases and J lost 1 base. Germline V lookup: CDR1 SGHRS, CDR2 YFSETQ. The CDR3 sequence: CASSLVPGGGTDTQYF. The CDR3 DNA follows: TGCGCCAGCAGCTTGGTACCGGGGGGGGGCACAGATACGCAGTATTTT.

The chain has TRBV10-3 and TRBJ2-7, with TRBD2 identical over 8 bases. Per germline, CDR1 ENHRY and CDR2 SYGVKD. V shed 8 bases and J 4 bases; nucleotides not matched to a gene: 4. This CDR3 region has 12 residues. The CDR3 sequence is CAISRGGYEQYV. CDR3 bases: TGTGCCATCTCCCGGGGGGGTTACGAGCAGTACGTC.

The chain links TRBV4-1 to TRBJ1-6; D call uncertain. Per germline, CDR1 MGHRA and CDR2 YSYEKL. Trimming removed 0 bases from V and 4 bases from J, with 10 bases in between. The CDR3 is made up of 16 amino acids. CDR3 DNA: TGCGCCAGCAGCCAAGAGCCGACACCTTATAATTCACCCCTCCACTTT. Encoded protein: CASSQEPTPYNSPLHF.

The chain carries TRBV5-1 and TRBJ2-5, with TRBD1 identical over 7 bases. This CDR3 spans 15 amino acids. Germline CDR1 reads SGHRS; CDR2 reads YFSETQ. The ends lost 2 bases at V and 1 base at J; junction bases unmatched: 5. The CDR3 nucleotides are TGCGCCAGCAGCTTTGGACAGGTGATCCAAGAGACCCAGTACTTC. It is translated as CASSFGQVIQETQYF.

This chain uses TRBV10-3 with TRBJ2-7, with 7 bases identical to TRBD1. Germline values: CDR1 ENHRY, CDR2 SYGVKD. The CDR3 spans 13 residues. V shed 9 bases and J 3 bases; nucleotides not matched to a gene: 8. CDR3 amino acids: CAMRAGTDYEQYV. DNA for the CDR3: TGTGCCATGCGCGCCGGGACAGACTACGAGCAGTACGTC.

This sequence joins TRBV28 and TRBJ2-1; D possibly corresponds to TRBD2 (5 bases). Germline assignment: CDR1 MDHEN and CDR2 SYDVKM. The CDR3 spans 14 residues. Trimming took off 7 bases at V and 6 bases at J, with 16 bases between the two ends. DNA of the CDR3: TGTGCCAGCAATACGGGATTCGGTGGCAATGAGCAGTTCTTC. This translates into CASNTGFGGNEQFF.